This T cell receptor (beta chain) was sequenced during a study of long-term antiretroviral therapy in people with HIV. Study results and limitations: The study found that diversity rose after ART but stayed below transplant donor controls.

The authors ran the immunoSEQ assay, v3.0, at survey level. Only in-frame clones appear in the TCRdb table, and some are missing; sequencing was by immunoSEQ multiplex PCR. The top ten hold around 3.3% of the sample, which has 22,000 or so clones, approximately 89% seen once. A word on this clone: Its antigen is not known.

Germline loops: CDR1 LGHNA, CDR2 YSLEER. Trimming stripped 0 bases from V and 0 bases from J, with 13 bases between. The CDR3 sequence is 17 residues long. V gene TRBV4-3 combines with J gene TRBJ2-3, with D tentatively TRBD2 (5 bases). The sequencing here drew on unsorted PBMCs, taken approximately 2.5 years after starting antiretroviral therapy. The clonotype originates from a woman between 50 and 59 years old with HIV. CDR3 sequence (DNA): TGCGCCAGCAGCCAAGACGATAGGGAGTCTAGCACAGATACGCAGTATTTT. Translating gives CASSQDDRESSTDTQYF.